A single sample is the source of the 31 T cell receptor beta chains below, sequenced in a study of T-cell reconstitution after alpha-beta-depleted transplantation in children. Unique molecular identifiers tagged the TCRbeta library. TCRdb processed the PCR reads anew with MiXCR; each CDR3 protein has one entry. This sample yields fewer than 200,000 distinct CDR3 sequences, of which approximately 6.6% are seen a single time; around 3.1% belongs to the top ten. The sequencing here drew on PBMCs from the stem cell graft donor, taken from the stem cell graft. These receptors all come from a human donor who donated a stem cell graft to a child with Wiskott-Aldrich syndrome.

This clonotype was counted many times. The chain is built from TRBV5-1 and TRBJ2-5, with 8 positions matching TRBD2. V lost 8 bases, J lost 4 bases, and 10 bases stayed unmatched. CDR1 and CDR2 from the germline V gene are SGHRS and YFSETQ. This CDR3 contains 14 residues. The CDR3 bases are TGCGCCAGTTCATCAGCGGGGGCAATAGAGACCCAGTACTTC. The encoded protein is CASSSAGAIETQYF. The whole variable domain, remainder taken from reference TRBV5-1 and TRBJ2-5, is KAGVTQTPRYLIKTRGQQVTLSCSPISGHRSVSWYQQTPGQGLQFLFEYFSETQRNKGNFPGRFSGRQFSNSRSEMNVSTLELGDSALYLCASSSAGAIETQYFGPGTRLLVL.

This clonotype has a count of ten or more. The V and J genes are TRBV12-3 or TRBV12-4 and TRBJ2-1; maybe TRBD1 (6 bases). V gave up 10 bases and J gave up 4 bases, with 17 bases separating them. There are 14 residues in the CDR3. The CDR3 loop reads CATTWGRRYNEQFF. The CDR3 DNA sequence: TGTGCCACCACTTGGGGGCGAAGATACAATGAGCAGTTCTTC.

This clonotype appeared many times. The chain recombines TRBV5-1 with TRBJ2-1; TRBD2 aligns across 8 bases. Germline loops: CDR1 SGHRS, CDR2 YFSETQ. Unmatched junction bases numbered 9, after V lost 4 bases and J lost 0 bases. CDR3 length equals 17 residues. The CDR3 sequence is CASSPTLTSASYNEQFF. Written as DNA, the CDR3 is TGCGCCAGCAGCCCCACCTTGACTAGCGCCTCCTACAATGAGCAGTTCTTC.

This clonotype was counted many times. The rearrangement joins TRBV6-5 to TRBJ2-2; 8 positions agree with TRBD2. This CDR3 region has 16 residues. Germline V gene lookup returns CDR1 MNHEY and CDR2 SVGAGI. V gave up 6 bases and J gave up 7 bases; unmatched junction bases: 13. The CDR3 protein is CASRQGLGRSGGELFF. In nucleotides, the CDR3 is TGTGCCAGCAGGCAGGGACTAGGAAGGTCCGGCGGGGAGCTGTTTTTT.

The sample holds many counts of this clonotype. The chain carries TRBV24-1 and TRBJ2-1, with D perhaps matching TRBD2 (6 bases). The CDR3 length is 16 residues. Per the germline V gene, CDR1 is KGHDR and CDR2 is SFDVKD. Trimming pared 7 bases from V and 2 bases from J, leaving 17 bases between. This CDR3 reads CATSSPLANAYNEQFF. CDR3 nucleotide sequence: TGTGCCACCAGCTCCCCACTAGCTAACGCCTACAATGAGCAGTTCTTC.

This clonotype was seen at least ten times. The chain recombines TRBV6-2 or TRBV6-3 with TRBJ2-5; D is uncertain. Germline V gene lookup returns CDR1 MNHEY and CDR2 SVGEGT. The CDR3 loop spans 14 amino acids. The V end was cut by 4 bases, the J end by 2 bases, with 11 bases between. For the CDR3, the DNA is TGTGCCAGCAGTTGGCTGAACTTACAAGAGACCCAGTACTTC. Translating it yields CASSWLNLQETQYF.

This clonotype showed up just a few times. The rearrangement uses TRBV11-2 and TRBJ1-3, with a tentative D call TRBD1 (6 bases). Germline lookup yields CDR1 SGHAT and CDR2 FQNNGV. The CDR3 is made up of 18 amino acids. The germline V and J ends were trimmed by 1 base and 3 bases, with 19 bases remaining between them. The CDR3 loop reads CASSLGRDRRVNGNTIYF. The CDR3 nucleotides read TGTGCCAGCAGCTTAGGCCGCGACAGGAGGGTTAATGGAAACACCATATATTTT.

The table lists this clonotype with many counts. The chain combines TRBV20-1 with TRBJ1-1; 7 bases fit TRBD1. J gave up 6 bases and V 5 bases, and 6 bases lay outside the gene matches. The CDR3 loop spans 12 amino acids. Per germline, CDR1 DFQATT and CDR2 SNEGSKA (reference sequence). The CDR3 region has the DNA TGCAGTGCTGCACAGGGGATCCCTGAAGCTTTCTTT. Its protein product is CSAAQGIPEAFF.

This clonotype was detected ten times or more. The chain is built from TRBV24-1 and TRBJ2-1, with TRBD1 matching 8 bases. The germline gives CDR1 KGHDR, CDR2 SFDVKD. Trimming took 0 bases from V and 1 from J; bases not matched to a gene: 10. This CDR3 has 19 amino acids. CDR3 protein: CATSDLHRTGLFSYNEQFF. Written as DNA, the CDR3 is TGTGCCACCAGTGATTTGCACCGGACAGGGCTGTTTTCCTACAATGAGCAGTTCTTC.

This clonotype occurred a few times. The chain is built from TRBV11-2 and TRBJ2-5, with TRBD1 matching over 9 bases. This CDR3 is 14 amino acids long. CDR1 and CDR2 (germline): SGHAT, FQNNGV. Losses at the gene ends were 1 base for V and 6 bases for J; bases not matched to a gene: 3. This CDR3 reads CASSLAGTGKTQYF. Written as DNA, the CDR3 is TGTGCCAGCAGCTTAGCTGGGACAGGGAAGACCCAGTACTTC.

This clonotype has a count of ten or more. This chain's CDR3 is CASSYKRRETQYF. The DNA for the CDR3 is TGTGCCAGCAGTTACAAGCGAAGAGAGACCCAGTACTTC. The rearrangement joins TRBV6-6 to TRBJ2-5; D is uncertain. V gave up 2 bases and J gave up 4 bases, with 8 bases separating them. The CDR3 spans 13 residues. Looked up from germline, CDR1 is MNHNY and CDR2 is SVGAGI (reference sequence).

This sequence joins TRBV5-1 and TRBJ1-2; D uncertain. Trimming left V 1 base short and J 8 bases short, with 18 bases between. The CDR3 totals 15 residues. Germline CDR1 and CDR2: SGHRS and YFSETQ. The CDR3 DNA follows: TGCGCCAGCAGCTTGATTTCCCAACTAGGTGGAGGCTACACCTTC. Its protein product is CASSLISQLGGGYTF.

The V gene is TRBV5-1, the J gene TRBJ2-5; D might be TRBD1 (6 bases). Germline-derived CDR1 and CDR2 are SGHRS and YFSETQ. V lost 5 bases and J lost 5, with 16 bases in between. The length of the CDR3 is 14 residues. The CDR3 nucleotides read TGCGCCAGCAGGCAACAGGGTGCACGGGAGACCCAGTACTTC. This translates into CASRQQGARETQYF.

The chain uses TRBV2 and TRBJ2-5; D unclear. V was cut by 2 bases and J by 2 bases, with 9 bases left in between. CDR1 and CDR2 from the germline V gene are SNHLY and FYNNEI. This CDR3 spans 14 amino acids. The CDR3 here is CASSESLQQETQYF. The DNA of the CDR3 is TGTGCCAGCAGTGAAAGTCTACAGCAAGAGACCCAGTACTTC. The variable domain in full, with the rest retrieved from reference TRBV2 and TRBJ2-5, is EPEVTQTPSHQVTQMGQEVILRCVPISNHLYFYWYRQILGQKVEFLVSFYNNEISEKSEIFDDQFSVERPDGSNFTLKIRSTKLEDSAMYFCASSESLQQETQYFGPGTRLLVL.

The DNA of the CDR3 is TGTGCCTGGACACTCCGGGACTACCGAAATGAGCAGTTCTTC. Its translation is CAWTLRDYRNEQFF. The V gene is TRBV30, the J gene TRBJ2-1, with TRBD2 matching 7 bases. This CDR3 has 14 residues. Unmatched junction bases numbered 10, after V lost 4 bases and J lost 7 bases. Germline V gene lookup returns CDR1 GTSNPN and CDR2 SVGIG (reference sequence).

This clonotype showed up many times. The chain employs TRBV20-1 and TRBJ2-3; D is undetermined. This CDR3 has 13 amino acids. V was trimmed by 0 bases and J by 4 bases, leaving 8 bases between them. Germline V gene lookup returns CDR1 DFQATT and CDR2 SNEGSKA (reference sequence). CDR3 sequence: CSARDPLADTQYF. CDR3 DNA sequence: TGCAGTGCTAGAGATCCTCTAGCAGATACGCAGTATTTT.

This clonotype was observed many times. This rearrangement joins TRBV29-1 to TRBJ2-3, with D possibly being TRBD1 or TRBD2 (5 bases each). Germline CDR1 and CDR2: SQVTM and ANQGSEA. V was cut by 0 bases and J by 0 bases, with 16 bases left in between. The CDR3 loop spans 17 amino acids. CDR3 region: CSVEDPVRGVSTDTQYF. The CDR3 coding sequence is TGCAGCGTTGAAGATCCCGTTAGGGGAGTTAGCACAGATACGCAGTATTTT.

The table lists this clonotype with many counts. The chain combines TRBV5-1 with TRBJ2-1, with D perhaps TRBD2 (6 bases). CDR3 length: 16 amino acids. Trimming pared 0 bases from V and 2 bases from J, leaving 12 bases between. Germline lookup yields CDR1 SGHRS and CDR2 YFSETQ. CDR3 coding DNA: TGCGCCAGCAGCTTGGGGGGCGGGGTGGCCTACAATGAGCAGTTCTTC. Amino acid sequence: CASSLGGGVAYNEQFF.

The chain combines TRBV14 with TRBJ2-1; TRBD2 matches at 9 bases. Germline trimming cut 3 bases from V and 7 bases from J; bases unmatched to any gene: 10. CDR1 and CDR2 (germline): SGHDN, FVKESK. The CDR3 consists of 16 residues. Here the CDR3 reads CASSQLTSGTYNEQFF. Written as DNA, the CDR3 is TGTGCCAGCAGCCAGTTGACTAGCGGTACTTATAATGAGCAGTTCTTC.

There are many counts of this clonotype. The chain couples TRBV20-1 to TRBJ2-5; 10 bases line up with TRBD2. The CDR3 length is 13 residues. Looked up from germline, CDR1 is DFQATT and CDR2 is SNEGSKA (reference sequence). Trimming removed 5 bases from V and 5 bases from J; junction bases left unmatched: 5. The CDR3 nucleotides read TGCAGTGCTCGAGGGACTAGCGCTGAGACCCAGTACTTC. Protein product: CSARGTSAETQYF.

This clonotype was seen many times. This sequence joins TRBV15 and TRBJ1-6; TRBD1 might be the D (6 bases). CDR1 is LNHNV and CDR2 is YYDKDF in the germline V gene (reference sequence). V was clipped by 3 bases and J by 0 bases, with 6 bases between them. CDR3 length equals 15 residues. The CDR3 here is CATSRDSSYNSPLHF. CDR3 sequence (DNA): TGTGCCACCAGCAGGGACAGCTCCTATAATTCACCCCTCCACTTT.

In this sample, this clonotype turned up many times. V gene TRBV5-1 combines with J gene TRBJ2-1; 8 positions agree with TRBD1. The CDR3 has 17 residues. The V gene's germline CDR1 is SGHRS and CDR2 YFSETQ. After removal of 4 bases from V and 1 base from J, the junction contained 10 bases not matched to a gene. CDR3 sequence (DNA): TGCGCCAGCAGCGGACAGGGTTGGGAGCTTTCCTACAATGAGCAGTTCTTC. Its protein is CASSGQGWELSYNEQFF.

This clonotype was seen at least ten times. The chain uses TRBV29-1 and TRBJ2-3, with D unresolved. CDR1 is SQVTM and CDR2 is ANQGSEA in the germline V gene. This CDR3 has 13 amino acids. The V and J ends lost 7 bases and 10 bases respectively, with 21 bases between them. The CDR3 coding sequence is TGCAGCGCCGCCCTAGAATCTCGTGGTGCGCAGTATTTT. Amino acid sequence: CSAALESRGAQYF.

This clonotype was counted many times. The V and J genes are TRBV5-1 and TRBJ2-1; 12 nucleotides line up with TRBD2. Trimming at V came to 7 bases and at J to 7 bases, leaving 6 bases not matched to a gene. Germline lookup yields CDR1 SGHRS and CDR2 YFSETQ. This CDR3 comprises 14 residues. CDR3 coding DNA: TGCGCCAGCTCTAGCGGGAGGGTTCGGAATGAGCAGTTCTTC. Amino acids: CASSSGRVRNEQFF.

This clonotype was detected ten times or more. The rearrangement links TRBV20-1 to TRBJ1-2; 11 nucleotides align to TRBD1. This CDR3 is 13 amino acids long. The J segment lost 10 bases and the V segment lost 6 bases, leaving 10 bases of the junction unmatched. In germline, CDR1 is DFQATT, CDR2 SNEGSKA (reference sequence). CDR3: CSAASGQGADYTF. CDR3 coding DNA: TGCAGTGCCGCCAGCGGACAGGGGGCAGACTACACCTTC.

This clonotype occurred many times. The rearrangement links TRBV6-2 or TRBV6-3 to TRBJ2-5; 8 nucleotides align to TRBD1. Trimming at V came to 6 bases and at J to 0 bases, leaving 9 bases not matched to a gene. The CDR3 runs 16 residues. Germline V gene lookup returns CDR1 MNHEY and CDR2 SVGEGT. The DNA of the CDR3 is TGTGCCAGCAGCTACACGACAGGGGAGTACCAAGAGACCCAGTACTTC. Translation: CASSYTTGEYQETQYF.

At least ten counts were recorded for this clonotype. V is TRBV20-1 and J is TRBJ2-3, with a weak D call TRBD2 (6 bases). The CDR3 sequence is 13 residues long. Trimming took 2 bases from V and 0 from J, leaving 6 bases between them. Germline lookup yields CDR1 DFQATT and CDR2 SNEGSKA (reference sequence). For the CDR3, the DNA is TGCAGTGCTAGAACTAGCAGCACAGATACGCAGTATTTT. This codes for CSARTSSTDTQYF.

This clonotype was found a few times. The rearrangement uses TRBV7-2 and TRBJ2-4; 15 bases map to TRBD2. Germline V gene lookup returns CDR1 SGHTA and CDR2 FQGNSA. The CDR3 covers 17 residues. The J segment lost 9 bases and the V segment lost 5 bases, leaving 11 bases of the junction unmatched. CDR3: CASSPWTSGGASAIQYF. CDR3 coding DNA: TGTGCCAGCAGCCCCTGGACTAGCGGGGGGGCCTCCGCCATTCAGTACTTC.

This clonotype came up many times. This chain connects TRBV6-1 to TRBJ1-4; D not resolved. From germline, CDR1 is MNHNS and CDR2 SASEGT. The CDR3 contains 15 residues. Trimming removed 6 bases at V and 10 bases at J, with 21 bases between. The CDR3 DNA reads TGTGCCAGCAGCGACCGGAGGCCCCAAGATGGAAAACTGTTTTTT. Translated, it gives CASSDRRPQDGKLFF.

At least ten counts were recorded for this clonotype. The rearrangement links TRBV6-1 to TRBJ2-7; D is ambiguous. This CDR3 has 12 residues. V was cut by 4 bases and J by 4 bases, with 8 bases left in between. CDR1 MNHNS and CDR2 SASEGT come from the germline V gene. The CDR3 region is CASSGTAYEQYF. The DNA of the CDR3 is TGTGCCAGCAGTGGAACAGCATACGAGCAGTACTTC.

This chain links TRBV2 with TRBJ2-1; TRBD2 matches 10 bases. This CDR3 comprises 19 residues. Germline CDR1 and CDR2: SNHLY and FYNNEI. Trimming cost V 4 bases and J 0 bases; bases outside gene matches: 12. CDR3: CASSGSSSGGIGSYNEQFF. The DNA for the CDR3 is TGTGCCAGCAGTGGGTCTTCTAGCGGGGGCATTGGCTCCTACAATGAGCAGTTCTTC.